One sample yielded the 30 T cell receptor beta chains listed below, sequenced in a study of blood T cell repertoires in COVID-19. The data were produced by immunoSEQ multiplex PCR, yet TCRdb's version contains in-frame clones alone and is incomplete. The sample has about 230,000 clones, around 85% seen once. The material sequenced was peripheral blood. The receptors here all came from an elderly woman with acute or convalescent COVID-19.

There are a few counts of this clone. The V gene is TRBV7-6, the J gene TRBJ1-5; 9 bases match TRBD1. The CDR3 length is 15 residues. Germline V CDR1 and CDR2: SGHVS, FNYEAQ. J lost 3 bases, V lost 1 base, and 1 base had no gene match. CDR3 nucleotides: TGTGCCAGCAGCTTAGGGGACAGGGACAATCAGCCCCAGCATTTT. Its protein product is CASSLGDRDNQPQHF.

The gene calls are TRBV5-6 and TRBJ1-3; D is unresolved. V dropped 1 base and J dropped 9 bases, with 11 bases sitting between them. The germline V gene has CDR1 SGHDT and CDR2 YYEEEE. This CDR3 contains 13 residues. CDR3 in amino acids: CASSLNPGGTIYF. DNA for the CDR3: TGTGCCAGCAGCTTGAATCCCGGCGGCACCATATATTTT.

This chain joins TRBV5-1 and TRBJ1-4; 7 bases line up with TRBD1. V lost 0 bases to trimming and J lost 10 bases; unmatched junction nucleotides: 9. The germline V gene encodes CDR1 SGHRS and CDR2 YFSETQ. The CDR3 is 15 amino acids. In DNA, the CDR3 is TGCGCCAGCAGCTTGGGAGACAGGGTAGTGGGAAAACTGTTTTTT. Amino acid sequence: CASSLGDRVVGKLFF.

On this clone itself: One junction end does not reproduce the germline sequence, and a read error may be involved. This rearrangement joins TRBV28 to TRBJ2-3, with TRBD2 matching over 14 bases. This CDR3 spans 14 amino acids. The germline V gene has CDR1 MDHEN and CDR2 SYDVKM. The CDR3 loop reads CAGRLAGGPDTQYF. CDR3 in DNA: TGTGCCGGCAGACTAGCGGGAGGGCCAGATACGCAGTATTTT. Full variable domain (missing parts from reference TRBV28 and TRBJ2-3): DVKVTQSSRYLVKRTGEKVFLECVQDMDHENMFWYRQDPGLGLRLIYFSYDVKMKEKGDIPEGYSVSREKKERFSLILESASTNQTSMYLCAGRLAGGPDTQYFGPGTRLTVL.

The genes are TRBV7-9 and TRBJ1-1; D may be TRBD1 (6 bases). Deletions cut 5 bases from V and 3 bases from J, with 19 bases between. Germline V gene sequence: CDR1 SEHNR, CDR2 FQNEAQ (reference sequence). The CDR3 contains 16 residues. For the CDR3, the DNA is TGTGCCAGCAGCGCCTTACAGGGAAGAGGTGACACTGAAGCTTTCTTT. Translating it yields CASSALQGRGDTEAFF.

The gene calls are TRBV5-1 and TRBJ1-2; 7 bases align to TRBD1. The V and J ends lost 5 bases and 8 bases, in that order; junction bases with no gene match: 12. The germline gives CDR1 SGHRS, CDR2 YFSETQ. This CDR3 region has 14 residues. This CDR3 reads CASRTGRTGEGYTF. As DNA, the CDR3 is TGCGCCAGCAGGACGGGAAGGACAGGCGAGGGCTACACCTTC.

The chain is built from TRBV30 and TRBJ1-2, with 7 bases lining up with TRBD1. Unmatched junction bases numbered 3, after V lost 0 bases and J lost 2 bases. CDR3 size: 14 residues. Germline V gives CDR1 GTSNPN, CDR2 SVGIG (reference sequence). In DNA, the CDR3 is TGTGCCTGGAGTGTCGGGACAGAGAACTATGGCTACACCTTC. It codes for CAWSVGTENYGYTF.

This chain connects TRBV27 to TRBJ1-2; D unclear. The CDR3 is 13 residues long. Trimming stripped 7 bases from V and 8 bases from J, with 17 bases between. Germline V CDR1 and CDR2: MNHEY, SMNVEV (reference sequence). The CDR3 here is CASTPGGDRGYTF. The DNA for the CDR3 is TGTGCCAGCACGCCGGGCGGGGATCGAGGCTACACCTTC.

This clone appeared once. The chain joins TRBV6-5 to TRBJ2-1; TRBD1 agrees at 10 bases. Germline V gene lookup returns CDR1 MNHEY and CDR2 SVGAGI. This CDR3 contains 14 residues. With 6 bases clipped from V and 5 bases from J, the junction kept 4 bases outside the gene matches. The CDR3 here is CASRTGGWDNEQFF. DNA for the CDR3: TGTGCCAGCAGGACAGGGGGCTGGGACAATGAGCAGTTCTTC.

The rearrangement joins TRBV10-3 to TRBJ2-1; 14 bases fit TRBD2. This CDR3 is built from 16 residues. With V trimmed by 6 bases and J by 3 bases, 4 bases remained unmatched. The germline V gene has CDR1 ENHRY and CDR2 SYGVKD. The CDR3 here is CAISAGTSGSYNEQFF. For the CDR3, the DNA is TGTGCCATCAGCGCCGGGACTAGCGGGAGCTACAATGAGCAGTTCTTC.

The chain has TRBV19 and TRBJ2-1; 13 nucleotides line up with TRBD2. With 3 bases clipped from V and 7 bases from J, the junction kept 6 bases outside the gene matches. CDR1 LNHDA and CDR2 SQIVND come from the germline V gene (reference sequence). The CDR3 covers 16 residues. CDR3 residues: CASSIGGLAGVNEQFF. DNA for the CDR3: TGTGCCAGTAGTATTGGCGGACTAGCGGGAGTGAATGAGCAGTTCTTC.

This clone has a handful of counts. The V gene is TRBV19, the J gene TRBJ2-1; D is uncertain. Between the trimmed V and J ends, which lost 5 bases and 6 bases, there was a span of 8 bases. Germline loops: CDR1 LNHDA, CDR2 SQIVND (reference sequence). CDR3 length: 12 amino acids. The CDR3 bases are TGTGCCAGTAGTTGGGCGTTCAATGAGCAGTTCTTC. Its translation is CASSWAFNEQFF.

The chain links TRBV3-1 (or the pseudogene TRBV3-2) to TRBJ2-1; 15 bases fit TRBD2. CDR1 is LGHDT, CDR2 YNNKEL, per germline (reference sequence). This CDR3 has 15 amino acids. V gave up 5 bases and J gave up 9 bases; unmatched junction bases: 5. CDR3 protein: CASSLPGLAGGEQFF. Here the CDR3 DNA reads TGTGCCAGCAGCTTGCCGGGACTAGCGGGAGGTGAGCAGTTCTTC.

The rearrangement links TRBV5-4 to TRBJ2-1; 8 positions agree with TRBD2. V gave up 1 base and J gave up 7 bases; unmatched junction bases: 13. This CDR3 has 17 amino acids. Germline V gene sequence: CDR1 SGHNT, CDR2 YYREEE (reference sequence). As DNA, the CDR3 is TGTGCCAGCAGCTTGACAGCGGGACTAGTTCTTGGGAATGAGCAGTTCTTC. Its translation: CASSLTAGLVLGNEQFF.

The chain joins TRBV10-1 to TRBJ2-7; 7 positions agree with TRBD1. The CDR3 contains 15 residues. The germline V gene encodes CDR1 WNHNN and CDR2 SYGVQD (reference sequence). The ends lost 6 bases at V and 2 bases at J; junction bases unmatched: 10. CDR3 in amino acids: CASSRYRGFAYEQYF. Written as DNA, the CDR3 is TGCGCCAGCAGCCGGTACAGGGGATTCGCCTACGAGCAGTACTTC.

The chain has TRBV3-1 (or the pseudogene TRBV3-2) and TRBJ1-2; the D gene is possibly TRBD1 (5 bases). CDR3 size: 13 residues. V dropped 4 bases and J dropped 5 bases, with 11 bases sitting between them. Germline V gene sequence: CDR1 LGHDT, CDR2 YNNKEL (reference sequence). Here the CDR3 DNA reads TGTGCCAGCAGCCTTGACAGAATGTATGGCTACACCTTC. As protein: CASSLDRMYGYTF.

This clone was observed a handful of times. In nucleotides, the CDR3 is TGTGCCAGCAGCACCCAGGGGGGAATGGGCTACACCTTC. It yields the protein CASSTQGGMGYTF. The chain is built from TRBV5-4 and TRBJ1-2; 7 bases align to TRBD1. J was trimmed by 8 bases and V by 4 bases; bases with no gene match: 8. Germline values: CDR1 SGHNT, CDR2 YYREEE (reference sequence). The CDR3 has 13 amino acids.

This clone turned up a few times. This chain uses TRBV11-2 with TRBJ2-7; 11 positions match TRBD2. In germline, CDR1 is SGHAT, CDR2 FQNNGV. V lost 10 bases, J lost 3 bases, and 5 bases stayed unmatched. The CDR3 loop spans 13 amino acids. The CDR3, as DNA: TGTGCCACCGAAGGGACTAGCGGCTACGAGCAGTACTTC. Encoded protein: CATEGTSGYEQYF.

The chain is built from TRBV19 and TRBJ1-5; D remains unclear. The CDR3 spans 13 residues. Trimming cost V 0 bases and J 6 bases, with 6 bases left between them. Germline loops: CDR1 LNHDA, CDR2 SQIVND (reference sequence). The CDR3 protein is CASSIDLFQPQHF. The DNA for the CDR3 is TGTGCCAGTAGTATAGATCTTTTTCAGCCCCAGCATTTT.

V usage is TRBV3-1 (or the pseudogene TRBV3-2) and J usage is TRBJ2-4, with 9 bases that match TRBD2. Germline CDR1 and CDR2: LGHDT and YNNKEL (reference sequence). With 6 bases clipped from V and 0 bases from J, the junction kept 0 bases outside the gene matches. The CDR3 spans 14 residues. The CDR3 loop is CASRLAGAKNIQYF. In DNA form, the CDR3 reads TGTGCCAGCAGACTAGCGGGAGCCAAAAACATTCAGTACTTC.

This clone was seen once. CDR3 DNA sequence: TGCGCCAGCAGCTTGGGCGAGCGGGGGGACAATGAGCAGTTCTTC. Its protein product is CASSLGERGDNEQFF. This sequence joins TRBV5-1 and TRBJ2-1, with TRBD2 matching over 9 bases. Germline lookup yields CDR1 SGHRS and CDR2 YFSETQ. CDR3 length: 15 amino acids. Trimming took 0 bases from V and 5 from J; bases not matched to a gene: 3.

The chain uses TRBV2 and TRBJ2-1; D may be TRBD2 (5 bases). This CDR3 has 14 amino acids. Trimming stripped 7 bases from V and 5 bases from J, with 15 bases between. The germline gives CDR1 SNHLY, CDR2 FYNNEI. CDR3 loop: CASTTLAGDNEQFF. DNA of the CDR3: TGTGCCAGCACTACCCTGGCGGGTGACAATGAGCAGTTCTTC.

This chain uses TRBV6-1 with TRBJ2-1, with D perhaps TRBD1 (5 bases). Germline CDR1 MNHNS, CDR2 SASEGT. V was trimmed by 2 bases and J by 3 bases, leaving 17 bases between them. This CDR3 is 17 amino acids long. CDR3 sequence (DNA): TGTGCCAGCAGTGAACACAGGACGTATTCGTACTACAATGAGCAGTTCTTC. This gives the protein CASSEHRTYSYYNEQFF.

The gene calls are TRBV12-5 and TRBJ2-1, with D uncertain. The CDR3 spans 14 residues. CDR1 is LGHNT and CDR2 is FRNRAP in the germline V gene. Trimming left V 0 bases short and J 3 bases short, with 6 bases between. The CDR3 DNA follows: TGTGCTAGTGGTTTGGTAAACAGCTACAATGAGCAGTTCTTC. It codes for CASGLVNSYNEQFF. Looking up the rest from reference TRBV12-5 and TRBJ2-1 gives the full variable domain: DARVTQTPRHKVTEMGQEVTMRCQPILGHNTVFWYRQTMMQGLELLAYFRNRAPLDDSGMPKDRFSAEMPDATLATLKIQPSEPRDSAVYFCASGLVNSYNEQFFGPGTRLTVL.

A note on this clone: This specimen includes other DNA sequences encoding the same CDR3. V usage is TRBV3-1 (or the pseudogene TRBV3-2) and J usage is TRBJ2-6, with unresolved D. The CDR3 length is 15 residues. Germline V gene data show CDR1 as LGHDT and CDR2 as YNNKEL (reference sequence). V shed 0 bases and J shed 0 bases, with 3 bases lying between them. CDR3 protein: CASSQDYSGANVLTF. CDR3 nucleotide sequence: TGTGCCAGCAGCCAAGACTACTCTGGGGCCAACGTCCTGACTTTC.

The V and J genes are TRBV4-1 and TRBJ1-3; 7 nucleotides agree with TRBD1. The CDR3 contains 16 residues. The V gene end was trimmed by 2 bases and the J gene end by 4 bases; junction bases not matched to a gene: 8. Germline lookup yields CDR1 MGHRA and CDR2 YSYEKL. The CDR3, as DNA: TGCGCCAGCAGCCAATTCGACAGGGATCCGGGAAACACCATATATTTT. Translation: CASSQFDRDPGNTIYF.

The rearrangement joins TRBV2 to TRBJ2-2; 9 nucleotides match TRBD1. V lost 9 bases and J lost 1; bases outside the gene matches: 3. Germline V gives CDR1 SNHLY, CDR2 FYNNEI. The CDR3 has 14 amino acids. CDR3 amino acids: CASRDRVNTGELFF. Written as DNA, the CDR3 is TGTGCCAGTAGGGACAGGGTGAACACCGGGGAGCTGTTTTTT.

This chain connects TRBV19 to TRBJ1-6; the match to TRBD1 covers 7 bases. After removal of 3 bases from V and 10 bases from J, the junction contained 15 bases not matched to a gene. Germline-derived CDR1 and CDR2 are LNHDA and SQIVND (reference sequence). This CDR3 is 17 amino acids long. The CDR3 DNA reads as TGTGCCAGTAGTATTGGTTCAGGGGGAACCCGTGCCTCACCCCTCCACTTT. Translating gives CASSIGSGGTRASPLHF. Supplemented by reference TRBV19 and TRBJ1-6, the full variable domain reads DGGITQSPKYLFRKEGQNVTLSCEQNLNHDAMYWYRQDPGQGLRLIYYSQIVNDFQKGDIAEGYSVSREKKESFPLTVTSAQKNPTAFYLCASSIGSGGTRASPLHFGNGTRLTVT.

The DNA for the CDR3 is TGTGCCATCGGGGGACAGGGGGCCTCCTACGAGCAGTACTTC. It is translated as CAIGGQGASYEQYF. The chain combines TRBV10-3 with TRBJ2-7; 12 bases line up with TRBD1. Germline V gene sequence: CDR1 ENHRY, CDR2 SYGVKD. The ends lost 8 bases at V and 0 bases at J; junction bases unmatched: 2. CDR3 size: 14 residues.

This clone was observed many times. The CDR3 DNA reads as TGTGCCAGCAGTTTATCTGATGAGCAGTTCTTC. It yields the protein CASSLSDEQFF. The chain employs TRBV28 and TRBJ2-1; D is undetermined. Per germline, CDR1 MDHEN and CDR2 SYDVKM. The CDR3 contains 11 residues. Trimming cost V 1 base and J 8 bases, with 3 bases left between them.